This entry lists 22 T cell receptor beta chains sequenced from one sample in a study of blood T cell repertoires in COVID-19. Method: immunoSEQ multiplex PCR; TCRdb's copy keeps in-frame clones and lacks some. The top ten clones hold roughly 13% of a sample with 60,000 or so clones, around four fifths of them seen once. The sample consisted of peripheral blood. Every receptor here comes from a human donor in a cohort sampled during active COVID-19.

The chain carries TRBV19 and TRBJ1-4; possible D gene TRBD1, 5 bases. The CDR3 spans 16 residues. Per germline, CDR1 LNHDA and CDR2 SQIVND (reference sequence). V was clipped by 3 bases and J by 5 bases, with 16 bases between them. The CDR3 DNA sequence: TGTGCCAGTAGTATTTCGATCAGGGTTCTGAATGAAAAACTGTTTTTT. Protein: CASSISIRVLNEKLFF.

In its sample, this clone was seen once. V is TRBV15 and J is TRBJ2-4; no clear D gene. Trimming pared 2 bases from V and 1 base from J, leaving 12 bases between. This CDR3 region has 16 residues. Germline-derived CDR1 and CDR2 are LNHNV and YYDKDF (reference sequence). Here the CDR3 reads CATSRYLEAAKNIQYF. For the CDR3, the DNA is TGTGCCACCAGCAGATACCTTGAGGCGGCCAAAAACATTCAGTACTTC.

This clone was counted once. The rearrangement uses TRBV4-2 and TRBJ2-5; 8 bases line up with TRBD2. The junction had 15 bases not matched to a gene; V was cut back by 5 bases and J by 1 base. Germline V gene lookup returns CDR1 LGHNA and CDR2 YNFKEQ. The CDR3 has 18 amino acids. The CDR3 DNA is TGTGCCAGCAGCGCGGACCTTCCTTCGGCGGGGGGCCAAGAGACCCAGTACTTC. This gives the protein CASSADLPSAGGQETQYF.

This chain uses TRBV1 with TRBJ2-5; the D call of TRBD2 is as the table states it, not checked on the DNA. TRBV1 is listed as a pseudogene. The CDR3 consists of 17 residues. CDR3 amino acids: CTSSQDDRGDAQETQYF. The CDR3 region has the DNA TGCACCAGCAGCCAAGACGACCGGGGTGATGCCCAAGAGACCCAGTACTTC.

The rearrangement uses TRBV6-5 and TRBJ1-2; D may be TRBD1 (5 bases). The germline gives CDR1 MNHEY, CDR2 SVGAGI. V lost 2 bases and J 1 base, leaving 11 bases between the germline ends. There are 15 residues in the CDR3. DNA for the CDR3: TGTGCCAGCAGTTACCTCCCGGGGGATAACTATGGCTACACCTTC. Translating it yields CASSYLPGDNYGYTF.

The rearrangement uses TRBV5-6 and TRBJ1-2; D is uncertain. Germline assignment: CDR1 SGHDT and CDR2 YYEEEE. With 2 bases removed from V and 4 bases from J, the gap between germline ends came to 15 bases. CDR3 length equals 15 residues. The CDR3 here is CASSLGTAKSYGYTF. In DNA form, the CDR3 reads TGTGCCAGCAGCTTAGGAACAGCCAAATCCTATGGCTACACCTTC.

CDR3 amino acids: CATRTSGGRYSTDTQYF. The CDR3 coding sequence is TGTGCCACCAGGACTAGCGGGGGCCGGTACTCCACAGATACGCAGTATTTT. This rearrangement joins TRBV15 to TRBJ2-3, with TRBD2 matching over 12 bases. V gave up 6 bases and J gave up 2 bases; unmatched junction bases: 9. Germline CDR1 LNHNV, CDR2 YYDKDF (reference sequence). The CDR3 loop spans 17 amino acids.

This rearrangement joins TRBV10-3 to TRBJ2-1; 11 bases agree with TRBD1. V was clipped by 11 bases and J by 7 bases; unmatched bases: 7. The CDR3 has 13 amino acids. Germline-derived CDR1 and CDR2 are ENHRY and SYGVKD. The DNA for the CDR3 is TGTGCCGCACGGGGACAGGGGGAGAATGAGCAGTTCTTC. Its translation: CAARGQGENEQFF.

The chain links TRBV6-1 to TRBJ1-4, with D possibly matching TRBD1 (5 bases). Trimming shortened V by 1 base and J by 11 bases, and 17 bases separated the two germline ends. Germline CDR1 reads MNHNS; CDR2 reads SASEGT. This CDR3 contains 15 residues. The CDR3 region is CASSEEGLKIGKLFF. CDR3 sequence (DNA): TGTGCCAGCAGTGAAGAGGGGCTAAAGATAGGGAAACTGTTTTTT.

The chain recombines TRBV10-1 with TRBJ2-7, with 7 bases aligning to TRBD1. J lost 5 bases, V lost 9 bases, and 7 bases had no gene match. In germline, CDR1 is WNHNN, CDR2 SYGVQD (reference sequence). The CDR3 totals 12 residues. The CDR3 protein is CASMDRPDEQYV. In DNA form, the CDR3 reads TGCGCCAGTATGGACAGGCCCGACGAGCAGTACGTC.

This chain connects TRBV10-3 to TRBJ2-1; TRBD1 agrees at 10 bases. The germline gives CDR1 ENHRY, CDR2 SYGVKD. J gave up 3 bases and V 6 bases, and 5 bases lay outside the gene matches. This CDR3 has 15 residues. CDR3: CAIRSRDRGYNEQFF. The CDR3 region has the DNA TGTGCCATCAGATCCCGGGACAGGGGCTACAATGAGCAGTTCTTC.

V gene TRBV6-5 combines with J gene TRBJ2-7, with 8 bases aligning to TRBD1. CDR3 length: 14 amino acids. J was trimmed by 2 bases and V by 10 bases; bases with no gene match: 10. CDR1 is MNHEY, CDR2 SVGAGI, per germline. The CDR3, as DNA: TGTGCCACAATTCCCGGCAGGGGGCCCTACGAGCAGTACGTC. It yields the protein CATIPGRGPYEQYV.

This chain links TRBV5-6 with TRBJ1-2; D remains unclear. The V gene's germline CDR1 is SGHDT and CDR2 YYEEEE. V gave up 1 base and J gave up 0 bases, with 10 bases separating them. CDR3 length equals 15 residues. The CDR3 region is CASSLMTPTNYGYTF. For the CDR3, the DNA is TGTGCCAGCAGCTTGATGACACCTACTAACTATGGCTACACCTTC.

The chain combines TRBV7-9 with TRBJ2-3; perhaps TRBD1 as D (6 bases). The CDR3 loop spans 14 amino acids. Germline lookup yields CDR1 SEHNR and CDR2 FQNEAQ (reference sequence). Trimming left V 3 bases short and J 6 bases short, with 13 bases between. CDR3 sequence reads: CASSFQGFEDTQYF. The CDR3 region has the DNA TGTGCCAGCAGCTTTCAGGGGTTCGAGGATACGCAGTATTTT.

This clone was recorded a few times. V gene TRBV18 combines with J gene TRBJ2-7; 11 positions agree with TRBD2. The germline gives CDR1 KGHSH, CDR2 LQKENI. The J segment lost 12 bases and the V segment lost 4 bases, leaving 11 bases of the junction unmatched. The CDR3 spans 14 residues. CDR3 DNA: TGTGCCAGCTCACTTTCCCCGGGACTAGCGGCGCCGTACTTC. Residues: CASSLSPGLAAPYF.

The V call is TRBV3-1 (or the pseudogene TRBV3-2), the J call TRBJ2-5, with a tentative D call TRBD1 (5 bases). Germline V CDR1 and CDR2: LGHDT, YNNKEL (reference sequence). This CDR3 contains 15 residues. Trimming stripped 0 bases from V and 1 base from J, with 9 bases between. The CDR3 nucleotides read TGTGCCAGCAGCCAAGATCAACAGGTCCAAGAGACCCAGTACTTC. It specifies CASSQDQQVQETQYF.

The CDR3 sequence: CASSPGQVGEKLFF. For the CDR3, the DNA is TGTGCCAGCTCACCAGGGCAGGTTGGTGAAAAACTGTTTTTT. This rearrangement joins TRBV18 to TRBJ1-4, with D hard to call. This CDR3 comprises 14 residues. Looked up from germline, CDR1 is KGHSH and CDR2 is LQKENI. Trimming removed 2 bases at V and 7 bases at J, with 11 bases between.

This chain connects TRBV27 to TRBJ2-5; D gene uncertain. V lost 3 bases and J 5 bases, leaving 10 bases between the germline ends. Per germline, CDR1 MNHEY and CDR2 SMNVEV (reference sequence). The length of the CDR3 is 13 residues. CDR3 coding DNA: TGTGCCAGCAGTTTGAGCCCTCTGGAGACCCAGTACTTC. Its protein is CASSLSPLETQYF.

In its sample, this clone was seen once. This chain joins TRBV2 and TRBJ1-5; D remains ambiguous. This CDR3 has 15 amino acids. V gave up 4 bases and J gave up 0 bases, with 10 bases separating them. Germline assignment: CDR1 SNHLY and CDR2 FYNNEI. The chain's CDR3 is CASSGPGLSNQPQHF. The CDR3 nucleotides read TGTGCCAGCAGTGGGCCAGGACTTAGCAATCAGCCCCAGCATTTT.

This chain uses TRBV11-2 with TRBJ2-7; D remains unclear. CDR1 and CDR2 from the germline V gene are SGHAT and FQNNGV. V lost 5 bases to trimming and J lost 8 bases, with 13 bases between them. The CDR3 spans 12 residues. The DNA for the CDR3 is TGTGCCAGCAGCCCCCGCTGGGCCCAGCAGTACGTC. Translating gives CASSPRWAQQYV.

V usage is TRBV5-3 and J usage is TRBJ1-4; D possibly corresponds to TRBD1 (5 bases). TRBV5-3 has ORF status, its function being uncertain. The V end was cut by 3 bases, the J end by 8 bases, with 17 bases between. The CDR3 is 15 amino acids. CDR3 DNA sequence: TGTGCCAGAAGCTGTACAGGCCCCCGGGAGGAAAAACTGTTTTTT. Protein product: CARSCTGPREEKLFF.

The chain combines TRBV30 with TRBJ2-1; 10 nucleotides align to TRBD2. This CDR3 comprises 14 residues. CDR1 is GTSNPN, CDR2 SVGIG, per germline (reference sequence). J lost 9 bases, V lost 4 bases, and 9 bases had no gene match. In DNA, the CDR3 is TGTGCCTGGATCTCCAGCGGGAGGGGTGGTGAGCAGTTCTTC. It codes for CAWISSGRGGEQFF. The variable domain in full, with the rest retrieved from reference TRBV30 and TRBJ2-1, is SQTIHQWPATLVQPVGSPLSLECTVEGTSNPNLYWYRQAAGRGLQLLFYSVGIGQISSEVPQNLSASRPQDRQFILSSKKLLLSDSGFYLCAWISSGRGGEQFFGPGTRLTVL.